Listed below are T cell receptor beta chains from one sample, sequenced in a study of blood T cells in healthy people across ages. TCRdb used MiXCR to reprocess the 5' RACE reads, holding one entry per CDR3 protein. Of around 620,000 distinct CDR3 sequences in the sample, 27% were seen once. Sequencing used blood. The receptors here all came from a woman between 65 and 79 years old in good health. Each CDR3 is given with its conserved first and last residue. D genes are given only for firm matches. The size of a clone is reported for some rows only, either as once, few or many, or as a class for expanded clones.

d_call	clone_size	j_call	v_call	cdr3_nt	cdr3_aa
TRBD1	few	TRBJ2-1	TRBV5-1	TGCGCCAGCGGCTTGGTAGGGGGCCCCGGGGATGAGCAGTTCTTC	CASGLVGGPGDEQFF
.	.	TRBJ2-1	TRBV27	TGTGCCAGCAGTCCCGAGCCCCTAAGTGCGCAGTTCTTC	CASSPEPLSAQFF
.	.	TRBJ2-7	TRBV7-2	TGTGCCAGCAGCTTCCACGAGACAAGCTACGAGCAGTACTTC	CASSFHETSYEQYF
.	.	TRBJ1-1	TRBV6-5	TGTGCCAGCAGTTACGCTAGACGGGGGAACACTGAAGCTTTCTTT	CASSYARRGNTEAFF
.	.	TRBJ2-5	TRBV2	TGTGCCAGCAGTGTCCAGGCCGGCGGGGAGACCCAGTACTTC	CASSVQAGGETQYF
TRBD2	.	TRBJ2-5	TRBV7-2	TGTGCCAGCAGCTTAGGAAGCCTAGCGGGGGGGGAGACCCAGTACTTC	CASSLGSLAGGETQYF
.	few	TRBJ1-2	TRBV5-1	TGCGCCAGCAGCTTGCTTCGGGACCCAAACTATGGCTACACCTTC	CASSLLRDPNYGYTF
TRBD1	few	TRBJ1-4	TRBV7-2	TGTGCCAGCAGCTTAGGAGGTCAGGGGGCTGAAAAACTGTTTTTT	CASSLGGQGAEKLFF
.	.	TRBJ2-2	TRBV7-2	TGTGCCAGCAGCTTACTAACTTACGGGGAGCTGTTTTTT	CASSLLTYGELFF
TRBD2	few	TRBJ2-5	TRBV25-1	TGTGCCAGCGCCGGGACTAGCGAGACCCAGTACTTC	CASAGTSETQYF
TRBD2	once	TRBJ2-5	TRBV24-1	TGTGCCACCAGTGAAGGATTAGCGGGGGGGCCTTGGGTTCTAGAGACCCAGTACTTC	CATSEGLAGGPWVLETQYF
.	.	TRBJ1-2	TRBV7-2	TGTGCCAGCAGCCCAATCTCGGTGTCTCTAGGCTATGGCTACACCTTC	CASSPISVSLGYGYTF
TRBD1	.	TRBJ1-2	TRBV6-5	TGTGCCAGCAGGGGGACAGGGGAGAGGGTAAACGGCTACACCTTC	CASRGTGERVNGYTF
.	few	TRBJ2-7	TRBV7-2	TGTGCCAGCAGCCTATCCTTCGGGACGGGGGGCAACGAGCAGTACTTC	CASSLSFGTGGNEQYF
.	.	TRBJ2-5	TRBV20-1	TGCAGTGCTAGAGGGTCGTCTCTACAAGAGACCCAGTACTTC	CSARGSSLQETQYF
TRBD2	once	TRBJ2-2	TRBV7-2	TGTGCCAGCAGCCGGGGACTAGTGGGCGGGGAGCTGTTTTTT	CASSRGLVGGELFF
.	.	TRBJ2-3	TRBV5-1	TGCGCCAGCAGCTGGCGGGGCCCCAGCACAGATACGCAGTATTTT	CASSWRGPSTDTQYF
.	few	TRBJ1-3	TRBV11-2	TGTGCCAGCAGCTCAGCCAGGGGATCTGGAAACACCATATATTTT	CASSSARGSGNTIYF
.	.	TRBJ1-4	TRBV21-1	TGTGCCAGCAGCACCATTAAGGACAGGGAGGGAGTATTCCGCGAAAAACTGTTTTTT	CASSTIKDREGVFREKLFF
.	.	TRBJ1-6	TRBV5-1	TGCGCCAGCAGCTTGGAAGACAGACTATCACCCCTCCACTTT	CASSLEDRLSPLHF
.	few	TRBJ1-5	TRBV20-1	TGCAGTGCTAGAGATCGAGCAGGGTTTCAGCCCCAGCATTTT	CSARDRAGFQPQHF
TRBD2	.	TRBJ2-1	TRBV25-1	TGTGCCAGCAGTGGACGTTTAGCGGGGGACCGAGGTGAGCAGTTCTTC	CASSGRLAGDRGEQFF
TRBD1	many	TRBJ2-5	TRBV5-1	TGCGCCAGCAGCTTGGGGTTGACAGGGCCTCAAGAGACCCAGTACTTC	CASSLGLTGPQETQYF
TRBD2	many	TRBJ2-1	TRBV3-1	TGTGCCAGCAGCCAAATACGCGGGGGGGGCCCCTACAATGAGCAGTTCTTC	CASSQIRGGGPYNEQFF
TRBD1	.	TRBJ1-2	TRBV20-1	TGCAGTGCTCGGACAGGCAGTCATGGCTACACCTTC	CSARTGSHGYTF
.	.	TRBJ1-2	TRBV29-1	TGCAGCGCTTCCAATCTGGGGGATGGCTACACCTTC	CSASNLGDGYTF
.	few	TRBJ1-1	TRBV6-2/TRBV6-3	TGTGCCAGCAGGCTGACGGATAACACTGAAGCTTTCTTT	CASRLTDNTEAFF
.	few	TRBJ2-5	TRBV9	TGTGCCAGCAGCGTAGGGGGTAGCCTAGCGACCCAGTACTTC	CASSVGGSLATQYF
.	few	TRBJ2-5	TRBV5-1	TGCGCCAGCAGCGGGGGATGGGGGGACAGTCGGATTCAGACCCAGTACTTC	CASSGGWGDSRIQTQYF
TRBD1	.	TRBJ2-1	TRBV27	TGTGCCAGCAGGGGACAGGGGTTCAGTGAGCAGTTCTTC	CASRGQGFSEQFF
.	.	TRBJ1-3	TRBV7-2	TGTGCCAGCAGCTCAAGGATACGCTCTGGAAACACCATATATTTT	CASSSRIRSGNTIYF
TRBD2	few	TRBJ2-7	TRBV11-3	TGTGCCAGCAGCTTAGATGGGCGGGGGGGCCGCGACGAGCAGTACTTC	CASSLDGRGGRDEQYF
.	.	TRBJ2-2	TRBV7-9	TGTGCCAGCAGCTTGGCAAAAGCCGGGGAGCTGTTTTTT	CASSLAKAGELFF
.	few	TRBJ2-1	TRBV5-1	TGCGCCAGCAGTCAGAGTAGGGGATACTACAATGAGCAGTTCTTC	CASSQSRGYYNEQFF
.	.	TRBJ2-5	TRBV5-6	TGTGCCAGCAGCCTTATACGGGTCTCCGGAATCCAAGAGACCCAGTACTTC	CASSLIRVSGIQETQYF
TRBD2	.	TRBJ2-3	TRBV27	TGTGCCAGTTATAGCGGGGGGGCTGGGGATACGCAGTATTTT	CASYSGGAGDTQYF
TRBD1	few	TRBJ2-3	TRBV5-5	TGTGCCAGCAGCTTGGCTCCCAGGGGGACAGATACGCAGTATTTT	CASSLAPRGTDTQYF
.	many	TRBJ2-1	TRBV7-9	TGTGCCAGCACCGAATACGACAGTGACAATGAGCAGTTCTTC	CASTEYDSDNEQFF
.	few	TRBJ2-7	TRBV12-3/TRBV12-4	TGTGCCAGCAGTAGACCGAGAATAGGCGAGCAGTACTTC	CASSRPRIGEQYF
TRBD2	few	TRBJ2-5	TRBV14	TGTGCCAGCAGCCGGCAGAGCGGGGGCGCCTCCAGGGGGACCCAGTACTTC	CASSRQSGGASRGTQYF
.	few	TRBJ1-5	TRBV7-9	TGTGCCAGCAGCTTAGGAGTTATCAATCAGCCCCAGCATTTT	CASSLGVINQPQHF
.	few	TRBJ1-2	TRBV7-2	TGTGCCAGCAGCCGGGGGCACGACTATGGCTACACCTTC	CASSRGHDYGYTF
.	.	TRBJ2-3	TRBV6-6	TGTGCCAGCAGTTACTCTCCGGGGCGGGACAGCACAGATACGCAGTATTTT	CASSYSPGRDSTDTQYF
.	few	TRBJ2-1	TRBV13	TGTGCCAGCAGCCAGGACAGCGACAATGAGCAGTTCTTC	CASSQDSDNEQFF
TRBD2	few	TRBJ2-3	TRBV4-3	TGCGCCAGCAGCCTGGATGGGACTAGCGGCTCTTCCCCGCAGTATTTT	CASSLDGTSGSSPQYF
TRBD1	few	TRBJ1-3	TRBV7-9	TGTGCCAGCAGATTCCAGGGGGCTGGAAACACCACATATTTT	CASRFQGAGNTTYF
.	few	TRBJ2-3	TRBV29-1	TGCAGCGTTGAGCAGGGCTCTAGCACAGATACGCAGTATTTT	CSVEQGSSTDTQYF
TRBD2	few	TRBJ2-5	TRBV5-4	TGTGCCAGCAGCCCAAGGGAGGGGACCCAGTACTTC	CASSPREGTQYF
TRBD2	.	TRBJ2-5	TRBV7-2	TGTGCCAGCAGCGATACTAGCGGGGGTTACCAGACCCAGTACTTC	CASSDTSGGYQTQYF
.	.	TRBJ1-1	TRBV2	TGTGCCACCCAGAGGGGGGAGGCCCAGGACGCTTTCTTT	CATQRGEAQDAFF
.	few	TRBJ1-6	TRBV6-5	TGTGCCAGCAGCCCCGACAGGCATGCACCCCTCCACTTT	CASSPDRHAPLHF
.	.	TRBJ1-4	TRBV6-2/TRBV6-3	TGTGCCAGTTCGGACGTCGTTGGGGAAAAACTGTTTTTT	CASSDVVGEKLFF
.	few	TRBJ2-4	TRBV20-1	TGCAGTGCTGATTCGGGGGCCAAAAACATTCAGTACTTC	CSADSGAKNIQYF
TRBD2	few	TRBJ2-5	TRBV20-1	TGCAGTGCTAGGGGGACGGGGGGAGAGACCCAGTACTTC	CSARGTGGETQYF
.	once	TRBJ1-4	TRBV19	TGTGCCAGTTCCGAGCGCACAGGTAGAGAAAAACTGTTTTTT	CASSERTGREKLFF
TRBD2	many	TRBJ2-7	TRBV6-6	TGTGCCAGCAGTTACTCGAGGCTAGCGGGTTCCTACGAGCAGTACTTC	CASSYSRLAGSYEQYF
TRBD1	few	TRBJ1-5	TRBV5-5	TGTGCCAGCAGGCTGGGAGGGACAGTTAATCAGCCCCAGCATTTT	CASRLGGTVNQPQHF
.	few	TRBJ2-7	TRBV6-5	TGTGCCAGCAGGAAAACAGAGGGACTTTCCTACGAGCAGTACTTC	CASRKTEGLSYEQYF
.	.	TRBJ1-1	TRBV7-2	TGTGCCAGCAGCTCCGTATGGGGGTCTTCGAACACTGAAGCTTTCTTT	CASSSVWGSSNTEAFF
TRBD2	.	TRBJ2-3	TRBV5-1	TGCGCCAGCAGCTTGGGGCCTAGCGGTACATCAGATACGCAGTATTTT	CASSLGPSGTSDTQYF